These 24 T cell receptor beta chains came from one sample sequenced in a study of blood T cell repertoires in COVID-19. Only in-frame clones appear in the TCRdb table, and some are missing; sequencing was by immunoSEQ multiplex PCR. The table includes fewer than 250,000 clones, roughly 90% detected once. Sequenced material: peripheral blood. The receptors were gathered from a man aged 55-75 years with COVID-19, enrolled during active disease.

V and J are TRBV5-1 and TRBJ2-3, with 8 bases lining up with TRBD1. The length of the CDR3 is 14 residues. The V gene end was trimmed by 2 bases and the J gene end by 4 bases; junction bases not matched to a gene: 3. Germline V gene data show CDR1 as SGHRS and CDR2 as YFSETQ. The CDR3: CASSFRTGSDTQYF. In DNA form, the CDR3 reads TGCGCCAGCAGCTTCCGGACAGGGTCAGATACGCAGTATTTT.

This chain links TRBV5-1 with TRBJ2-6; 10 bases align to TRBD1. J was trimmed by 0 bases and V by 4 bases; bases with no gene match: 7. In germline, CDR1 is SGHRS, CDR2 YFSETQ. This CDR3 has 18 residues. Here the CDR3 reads CASSHPRTGGSGANVLTF. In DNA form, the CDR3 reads TGCGCCAGCAGCCACCCAAGGACAGGGGGCTCTGGGGCCAACGTCCTGACTTTC.

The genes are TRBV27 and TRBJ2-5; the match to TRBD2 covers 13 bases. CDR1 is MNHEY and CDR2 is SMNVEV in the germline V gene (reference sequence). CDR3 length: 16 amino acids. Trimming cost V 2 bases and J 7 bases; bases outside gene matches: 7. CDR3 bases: TGTGCCAGCAGTTTACCGCCCGGACTAGCGGGAGCGACCCAGTACTTC. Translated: CASSLPPGLAGATQYF.

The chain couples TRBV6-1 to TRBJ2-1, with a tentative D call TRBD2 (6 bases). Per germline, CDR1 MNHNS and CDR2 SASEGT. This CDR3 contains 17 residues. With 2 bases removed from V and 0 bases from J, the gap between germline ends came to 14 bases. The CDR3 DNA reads TGTGCCAGCAGTGAATTCTCGGACGGGAGCTCCTACAATGAGCAGTTCTTC. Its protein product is CASSEFSDGSSYNEQFF.

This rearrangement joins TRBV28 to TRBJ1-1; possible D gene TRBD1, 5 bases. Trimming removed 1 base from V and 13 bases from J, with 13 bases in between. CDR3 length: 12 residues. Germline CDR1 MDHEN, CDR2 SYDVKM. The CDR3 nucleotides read TGTGCCAGCAGTTTATTTCAGGGTCGGGTTTTCTTT. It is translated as CASSLFQGRVFF.

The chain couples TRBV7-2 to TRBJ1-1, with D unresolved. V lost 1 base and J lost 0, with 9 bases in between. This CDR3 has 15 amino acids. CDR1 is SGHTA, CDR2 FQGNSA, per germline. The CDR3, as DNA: TGTGCCAGCAGCTTAGAGGTGCAGGTGAACACTGAAGCTTTCTTT. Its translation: CASSLEVQVNTEAFF.

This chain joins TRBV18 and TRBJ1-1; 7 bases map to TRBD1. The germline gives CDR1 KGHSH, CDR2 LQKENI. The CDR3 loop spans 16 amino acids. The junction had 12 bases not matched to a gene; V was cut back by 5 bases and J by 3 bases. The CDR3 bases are TGTGCCAGCTCATCCTTCCAGGGGGTCGAGTACACTGAAGCTTTCTTT. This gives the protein CASSSFQGVEYTEAFF.

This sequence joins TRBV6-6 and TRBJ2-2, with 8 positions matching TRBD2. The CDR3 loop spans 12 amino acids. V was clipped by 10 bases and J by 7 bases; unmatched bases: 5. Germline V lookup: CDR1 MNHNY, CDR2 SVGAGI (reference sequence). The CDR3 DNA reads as TGTGCCACTAGGACTAGCAACGGGGAGCTGTTTTTT. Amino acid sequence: CATRTSNGELFF.

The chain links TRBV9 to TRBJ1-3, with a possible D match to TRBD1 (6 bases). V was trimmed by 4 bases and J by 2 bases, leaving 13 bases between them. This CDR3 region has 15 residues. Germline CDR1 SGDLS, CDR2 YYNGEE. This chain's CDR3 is CASSFRGGTGNTIYF. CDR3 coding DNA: TGTGCCAGCAGCTTTCGGGGGGGCACTGGAAACACCATATATTTT.

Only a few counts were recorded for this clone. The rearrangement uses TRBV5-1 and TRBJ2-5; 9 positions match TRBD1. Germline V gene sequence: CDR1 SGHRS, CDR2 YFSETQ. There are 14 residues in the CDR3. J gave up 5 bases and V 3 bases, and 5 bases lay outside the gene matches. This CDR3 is CASSSGTGRETQYF. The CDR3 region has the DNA TGCGCCAGCAGCTCCGGGACAGGGAGGGAGACCCAGTACTTC. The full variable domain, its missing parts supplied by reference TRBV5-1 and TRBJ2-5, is KAGVTQTPRYLIKTRGQQVTLSCSPISGHRSVSWYQQTPGQGLQFLFEYFSETQRNKGNFPGRFSGRQFSNSRSEMNVSTLELGDSALYLCASSSGTGRETQYFGPGTRLLVL.

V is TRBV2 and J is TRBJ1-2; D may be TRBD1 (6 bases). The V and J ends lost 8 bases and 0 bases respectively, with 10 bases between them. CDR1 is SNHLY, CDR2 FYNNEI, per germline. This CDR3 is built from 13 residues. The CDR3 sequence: CASRTESNYGYTF. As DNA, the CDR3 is TGTGCCAGCCGGACAGAATCTAACTATGGCTACACCTTC.

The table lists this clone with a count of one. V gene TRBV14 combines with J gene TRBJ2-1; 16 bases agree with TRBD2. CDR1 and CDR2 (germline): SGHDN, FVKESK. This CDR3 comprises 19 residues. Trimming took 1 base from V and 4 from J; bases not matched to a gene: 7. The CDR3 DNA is TGTGCCAGCAGCCAAGTCGGGACTAGCGGGGGGGCTAAATACAATGAGCAGTTCTTC. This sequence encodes CASSQVGTSGGAKYNEQFF. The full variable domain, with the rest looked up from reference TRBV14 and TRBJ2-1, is EAGVTQFPSHSVIEKGQTVTLRCDPISGHDNLYWYRRVMGKEIKFLLHFVKESKQDESGMPNNRFLAERTGGTYSTLKVQPAELEDSGVYFCASSQVGTSGGAKYNEQFFGPGTRLTVL.

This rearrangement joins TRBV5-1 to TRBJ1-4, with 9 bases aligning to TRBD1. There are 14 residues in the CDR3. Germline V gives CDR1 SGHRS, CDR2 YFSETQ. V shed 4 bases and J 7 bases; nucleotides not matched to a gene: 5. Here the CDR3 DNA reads TGCGCCAGCAGCGAAGGGACAGGGCGTGAAAAACTGTTTTTT. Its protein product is CASSEGTGREKLFF. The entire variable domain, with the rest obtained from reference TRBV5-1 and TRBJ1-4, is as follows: KAGVTQTPRYLIKTRGQQVTLSCSPISGHRSVSWYQQTPGQGLQFLFEYFSETQRNKGNFPGRFSGRQFSNSRSEMNVSTLELGDSALYLCASSEGTGREKLFFGSGTQLSVL.

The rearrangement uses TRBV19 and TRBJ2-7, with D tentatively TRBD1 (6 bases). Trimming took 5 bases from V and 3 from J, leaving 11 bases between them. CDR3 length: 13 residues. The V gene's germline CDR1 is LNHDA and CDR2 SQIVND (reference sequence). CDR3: CASSLGQIYEQYF. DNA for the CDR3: TGTGCCAGTAGTCTTGGACAGATCTACGAGCAGTACTTC. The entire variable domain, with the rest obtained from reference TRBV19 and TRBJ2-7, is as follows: DGGITQSPKYLFRKEGQNVTLSCEQNLNHDAMYWYRQDPGQGLRLIYYSQIVNDFQKGDIAEGYSVSREKKESFPLTVTSAQKNPTAFYLCASSLGQIYEQYFGPGTRLTVT.

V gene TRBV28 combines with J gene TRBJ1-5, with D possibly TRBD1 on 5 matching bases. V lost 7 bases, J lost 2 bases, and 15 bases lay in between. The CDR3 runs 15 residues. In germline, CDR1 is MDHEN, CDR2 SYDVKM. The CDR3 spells CASTSGGIGNQPQHF. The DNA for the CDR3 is TGTGCCAGCACGTCCGGGGGGATCGGCAATCAGCCCCAGCATTTT.

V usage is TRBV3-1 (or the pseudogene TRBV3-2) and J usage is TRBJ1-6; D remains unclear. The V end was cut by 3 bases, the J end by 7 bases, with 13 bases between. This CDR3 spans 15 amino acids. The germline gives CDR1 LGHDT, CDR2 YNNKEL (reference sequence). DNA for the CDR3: TGTGCCAGCAGCCAGGGAGAAGGACTGAATTCACCCCTCCACTTT. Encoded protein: CASSQGEGLNSPLHF.

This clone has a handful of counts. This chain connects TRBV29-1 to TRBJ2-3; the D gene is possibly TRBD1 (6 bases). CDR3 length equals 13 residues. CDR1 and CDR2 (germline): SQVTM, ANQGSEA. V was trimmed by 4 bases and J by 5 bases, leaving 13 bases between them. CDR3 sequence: CSVGILGQDTQYF. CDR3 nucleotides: TGCAGCGTTGGCATCCTGGGACAAGATACGCAGTATTTT.

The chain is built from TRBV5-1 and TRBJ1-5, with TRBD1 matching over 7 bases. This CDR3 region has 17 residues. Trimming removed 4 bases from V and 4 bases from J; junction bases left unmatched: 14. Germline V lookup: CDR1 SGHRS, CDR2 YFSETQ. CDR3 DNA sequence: TGCGCCAGCAGCCCTAATCCTTTACAGGGGACAAATCAGCCCCAGCATTTT. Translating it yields CASSPNPLQGTNQPQHF.

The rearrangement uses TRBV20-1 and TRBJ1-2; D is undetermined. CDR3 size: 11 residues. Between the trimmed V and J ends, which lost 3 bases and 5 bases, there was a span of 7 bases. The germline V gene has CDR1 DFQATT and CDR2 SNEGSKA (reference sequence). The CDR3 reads CSASAQYGYTF. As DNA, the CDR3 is TGCAGTGCTAGTGCACAGTATGGCTACACCTTC.

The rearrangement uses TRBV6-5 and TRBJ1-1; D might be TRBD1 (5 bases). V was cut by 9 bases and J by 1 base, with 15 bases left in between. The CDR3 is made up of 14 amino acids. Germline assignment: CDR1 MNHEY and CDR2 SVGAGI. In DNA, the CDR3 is TGTGCCAGTCACCGGCCAGGGTCGAACACTGAAGCTTTCTTT. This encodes CASHRPGSNTEAFF.

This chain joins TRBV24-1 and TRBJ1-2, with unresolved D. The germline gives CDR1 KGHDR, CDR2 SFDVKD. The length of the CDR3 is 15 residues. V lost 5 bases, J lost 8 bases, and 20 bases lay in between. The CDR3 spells CATSGFSGSSRGYTF. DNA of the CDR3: TGTGCCACCAGTGGATTCTCGGGGAGTTCGCGCGGCTACACCTTC.

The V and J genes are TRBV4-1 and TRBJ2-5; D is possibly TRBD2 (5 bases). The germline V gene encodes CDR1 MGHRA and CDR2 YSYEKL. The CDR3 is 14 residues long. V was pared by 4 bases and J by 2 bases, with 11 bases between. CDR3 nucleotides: TGCGCCAGCAGCCTTGACGGGATTCAAGAGACCCAGTACTTC. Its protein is CASSLDGIQETQYF.

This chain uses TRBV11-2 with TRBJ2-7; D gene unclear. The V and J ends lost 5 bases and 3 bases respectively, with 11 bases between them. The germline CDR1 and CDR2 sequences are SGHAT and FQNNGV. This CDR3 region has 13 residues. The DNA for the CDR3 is TGTGCCAGCAGCCCCCCGAGGTTCTACGAGCAGTACTTC. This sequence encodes CASSPPRFYEQYF. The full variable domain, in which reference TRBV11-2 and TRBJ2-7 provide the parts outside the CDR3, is EAGVAQSPRYKIIEKRQSVAFWCNPISGHATLYWYQQILGQGPKLLIQFQNNGVVDDSQLPKDRFSAERLKGVDSTLKIQPAKLEDSAVYLCASSPPRFYEQYFGPGTRLTVT.

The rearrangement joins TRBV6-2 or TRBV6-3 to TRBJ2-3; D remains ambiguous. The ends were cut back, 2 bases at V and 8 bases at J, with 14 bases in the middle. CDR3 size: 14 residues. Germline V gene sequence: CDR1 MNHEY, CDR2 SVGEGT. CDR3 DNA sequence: TGTGCCAGCAGTTACACAACAACGGCGGCTACGCAGTATTTT. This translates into CASSYTTTAATQYF.